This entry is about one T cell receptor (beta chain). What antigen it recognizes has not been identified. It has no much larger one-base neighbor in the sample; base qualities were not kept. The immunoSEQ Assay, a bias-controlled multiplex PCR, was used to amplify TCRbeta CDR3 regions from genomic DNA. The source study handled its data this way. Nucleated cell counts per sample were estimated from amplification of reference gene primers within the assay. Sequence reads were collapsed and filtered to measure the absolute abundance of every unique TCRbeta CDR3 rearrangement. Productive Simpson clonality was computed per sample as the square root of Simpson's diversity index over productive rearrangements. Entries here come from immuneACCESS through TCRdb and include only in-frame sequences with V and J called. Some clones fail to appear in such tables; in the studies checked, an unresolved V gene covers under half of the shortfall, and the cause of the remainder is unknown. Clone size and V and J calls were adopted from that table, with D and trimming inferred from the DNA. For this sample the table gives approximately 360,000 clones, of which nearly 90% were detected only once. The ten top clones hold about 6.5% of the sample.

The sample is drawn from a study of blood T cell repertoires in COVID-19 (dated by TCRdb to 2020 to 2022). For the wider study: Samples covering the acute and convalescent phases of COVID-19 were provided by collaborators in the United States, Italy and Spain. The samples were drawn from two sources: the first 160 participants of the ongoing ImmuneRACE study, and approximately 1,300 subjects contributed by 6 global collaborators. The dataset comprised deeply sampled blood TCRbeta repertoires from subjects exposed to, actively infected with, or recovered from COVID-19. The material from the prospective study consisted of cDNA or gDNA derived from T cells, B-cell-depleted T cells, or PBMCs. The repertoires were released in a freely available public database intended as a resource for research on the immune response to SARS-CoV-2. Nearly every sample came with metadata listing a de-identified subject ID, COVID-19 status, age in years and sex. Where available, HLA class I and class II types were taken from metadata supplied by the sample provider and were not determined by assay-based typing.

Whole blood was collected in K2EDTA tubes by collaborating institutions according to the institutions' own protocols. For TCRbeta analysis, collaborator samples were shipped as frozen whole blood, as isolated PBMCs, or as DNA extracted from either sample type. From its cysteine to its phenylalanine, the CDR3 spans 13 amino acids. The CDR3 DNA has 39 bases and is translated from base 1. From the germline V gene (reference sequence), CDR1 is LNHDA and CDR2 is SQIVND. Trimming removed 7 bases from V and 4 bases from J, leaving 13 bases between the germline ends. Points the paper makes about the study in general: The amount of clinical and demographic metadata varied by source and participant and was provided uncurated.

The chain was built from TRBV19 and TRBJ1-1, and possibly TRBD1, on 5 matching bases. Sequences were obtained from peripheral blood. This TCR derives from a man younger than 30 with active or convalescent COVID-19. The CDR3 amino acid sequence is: CASTGSRSTEAFF. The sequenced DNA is TGTGCCAGTACAGGGTCGAGATCCACTGAAGCTTTCTTT.